The next 11 T cell receptor beta chains were all read from a single sample in a study of T cells and Merkel cell carcinoma outcomes. Sequenced by immunoSEQ multiplex PCR; TCRdb stores in-frame clones only, minus some. The sample gives around 1,800 clones, approximately 91% of which show up once; under 5% is in the top ten. The sequenced sample consisted of tumor tissue from Merkel cell carcinoma. The receptors were sampled from a human donor with Merkel cell carcinoma.

The chain uses TRBV9 and TRBJ2-2, with unresolved D. Germline V gene data show CDR1 as SGDLS and CDR2 as YYNGEE. The CDR3 extends over 13 amino acids. The V end lost 2 bases, the J end lost 7 bases, and 9 bases lay between the germline ends. CDR3: CASSVATFGELFF. The DNA of the CDR3 is TGTGCCAGCAGCGTGGCTACCTTCGGGGAGCTGTTTTTT. The full variable domain, completed using reference TRBV9 and TRBJ2-2, is DSGVTQTPKHLITATGQRVTLRCSPRSGDLSVYWYQQSLDQGLQFLIQYYNGEERAKGNILERFSAQQFPDLHSELNLSSLELGDSALYFCASSVATFGELFFGEGSRLTVL.

V is TRBV18 and J is TRBJ2-3, with a weak D call TRBD2 (5 bases). CDR1 and CDR2 from the germline V gene are KGHSH and LQKENI. V lost 0 bases and J 3 bases, leaving 10 bases between the germline ends. The CDR3 loop spans 15 amino acids. The CDR3 sequence: CASSPPVSGTDTQYF. DNA for the CDR3: TGTGCCAGCTCACCACCCGTATCGGGGACAGATACGCAGTATTTT.

This clone was seen only once. The gene calls are TRBV18 and TRBJ2-3; D unresolved. Trimming stripped 6 bases from V and 0 bases from J, with 4 bases between. The CDR3 has 12 amino acids. Germline CDR1 reads KGHSH; CDR2 reads LQKENI. The CDR3 spells CASSPSTDTQYF. The CDR3 region has the DNA TGTGCCAGCTCGCCTAGCACAGATACGCAGTATTTT.

The J gene is TRBJ2-1, the V gene TRBV27; 7 bases agree with TRBD2. The CDR3 runs 13 residues. J gave up 13 bases and V 3 bases, and 9 bases lay outside the gene matches. Germline V lookup: CDR1 MNHEY, CDR2 SMNVEV (reference sequence). The CDR3 reads CASSLGPWDYQFF. CDR3 nucleotide sequence: TGTGCCAGCAGTTTGGGCCCCTGGGACTACCAGTTCTTC.

V gene TRBV28 combines with J gene TRBJ2-7, with D unclear. Germline CDR1 MDHEN, CDR2 SYDVKM. This CDR3 spans 13 amino acids. V was trimmed by 2 bases and J by 3 bases, leaving 8 bases between them. Written as DNA, the CDR3 is TGTGCCAGCAGTTTAGGTGGATACTACGAGCAGTACTTC. It translates to CASSLGGYYEQYF.

V usage is TRBV6-6 and J usage is TRBJ2-1, with 10 bases matching TRBD1. The CDR3 loop spans 15 amino acids. Germline V gene sequence: CDR1 MNHNY, CDR2 SVGAGI (reference sequence). With V trimmed by 2 bases and J by 12 bases, 10 bases remained unmatched. The CDR3 nucleotides read TGTGCCAGCAGTTACACGACAGGGGGCGAACGCGGGCAGTTCTTC. As protein: CASSYTTGGERGQFF.

The CDR3 bases are TGTGCCAGCAGCCCAAGAGGGACACTCTCCTACAATGAGCAGTTCTTC. As protein: CASSPRGTLSYNEQFF. This chain links TRBV7-9 with TRBJ2-1, with a tentative D call TRBD1 (6 bases). V lost 5 bases, J lost 0 bases, and 14 bases lay in between. The CDR3 contains 16 residues. Germline-derived CDR1 and CDR2 are SEHNR and FQNEAQ (reference sequence). The full variable domain, in which reference TRBV7-9 and TRBJ2-1 provide the parts outside the CDR3, is DTGVSQNPRHKITKRGQNVTFRCDPISEHNRLYWYRQTLGQGPEFLTYFQNEAQLEKSRLLSDRFSAERPKGSFSTLEIQRTEQGDSAMYLCASSPRGTLSYNEQFFGPGTRLTVL.

As concerns this clone: A junction boundary mismatches the germline segment, possibly from a read error. CDR3 DNA: TGTACCAGCAGGCCCGGGACAGAGATTTCACCCCTCCACTTT. Translated: CTSRPGTEISPLHF. The V and J genes are TRBV6-5 and TRBJ1-6; 7 bases map to TRBD1. This CDR3 has 14 amino acids. The germline V gene encodes CDR1 MNHEY and CDR2 SVGAGI.

The chain employs TRBV20-1 and TRBJ1-2, with no clear D. V was pared by 5 bases and J by 8 bases, with 12 bases between. Per the germline V gene, CDR1 is DFQATT and CDR2 is SNEGSKA (reference sequence). The CDR3 runs to 11 residues. The CDR3 sequence is CSAPRARGYTF. As DNA, the CDR3 is TGCAGTGCTCCCCGGGCGCGCGGCTACACCTTC.

This clone has just one count. The chain carries TRBV4-1 and TRBJ2-7; 7 nucleotides agree with TRBD1. This CDR3 has 16 amino acids. After removal of 1 base from V and 2 bases from J, the junction contained 8 bases not matched to a gene. Germline values: CDR1 MGHRA, CDR2 YSYEKL. The CDR3 DNA follows: TGCGCCAGCAGCCAAGGGCCAAGAGGGGGCACCTACGAGCAGTACTTC. This gives the protein CASSQGPRGGTYEQYF.

V is TRBV19 and J is TRBJ2-7; 7 nucleotides match TRBD1. With 6 bases clipped from V and 0 bases from J, the junction kept 5 bases outside the gene matches. CDR1 is LNHDA, CDR2 SQIVND, per germline (reference sequence). This CDR3 region has 14 residues. The CDR3 here is CASRGQHDSYEQYF. CDR3 nucleotides: TGTGCCAGTAGGGGACAGCACGACTCCTACGAGCAGTACTTC.